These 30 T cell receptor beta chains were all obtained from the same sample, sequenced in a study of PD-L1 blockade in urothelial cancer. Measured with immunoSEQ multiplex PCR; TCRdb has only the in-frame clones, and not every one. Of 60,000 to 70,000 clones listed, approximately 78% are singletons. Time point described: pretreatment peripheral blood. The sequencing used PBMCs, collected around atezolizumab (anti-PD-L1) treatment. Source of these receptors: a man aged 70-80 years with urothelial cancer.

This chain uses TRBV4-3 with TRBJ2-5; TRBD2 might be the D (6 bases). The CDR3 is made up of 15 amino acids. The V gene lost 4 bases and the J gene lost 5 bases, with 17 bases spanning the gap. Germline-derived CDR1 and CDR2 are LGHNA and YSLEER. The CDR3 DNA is TGCGCCAGCAGCCCTCGACGGGGGAGCAAGGAGACCCAGTACTTC. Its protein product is CASSPRRGSKETQYF.

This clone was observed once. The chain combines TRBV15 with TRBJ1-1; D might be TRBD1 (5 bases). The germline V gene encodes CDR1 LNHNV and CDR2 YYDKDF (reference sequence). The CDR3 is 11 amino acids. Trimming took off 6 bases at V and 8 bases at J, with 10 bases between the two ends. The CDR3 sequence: CATRGEGEAFF. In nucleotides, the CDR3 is TGTGCCACCAGGGGGGAGGGAGAAGCTTTCTTT.

CDR3 DNA: TGTGCCAGCAGTAATATACAGGGAGTTCGCTACGAGCAGTACTTC. Translating gives CASSNIQGVRYEQYF. The J gene is TRBJ2-7, the V gene TRBV6-6; D is possibly TRBD1 (6 bases). V was clipped by 5 bases and J by 3 bases, with 17 bases between them. The CDR3 is 15 residues long. Germline V gives CDR1 MNHNY, CDR2 SVGAGI (reference sequence).

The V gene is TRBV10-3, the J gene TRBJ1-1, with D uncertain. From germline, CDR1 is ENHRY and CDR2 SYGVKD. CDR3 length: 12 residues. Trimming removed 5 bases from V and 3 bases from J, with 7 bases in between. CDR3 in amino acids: CAISSGYTEAFF. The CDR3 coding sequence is TGTGCCATCAGTTCGGGATACACTGAAGCTTTCTTT.

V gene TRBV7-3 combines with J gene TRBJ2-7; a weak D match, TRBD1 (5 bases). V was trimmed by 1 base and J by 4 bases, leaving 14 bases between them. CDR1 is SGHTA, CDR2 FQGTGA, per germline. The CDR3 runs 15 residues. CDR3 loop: CASSLMAGSVYEQYF. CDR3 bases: TGTGCCAGCAGCTTAATGGCAGGGTCGGTGTACGAGCAGTACTTC.

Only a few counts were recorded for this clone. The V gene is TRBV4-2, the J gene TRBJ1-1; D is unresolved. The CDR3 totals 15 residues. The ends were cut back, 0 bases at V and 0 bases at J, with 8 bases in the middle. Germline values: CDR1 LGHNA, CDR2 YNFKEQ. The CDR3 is CASSQDPDLNTEAFF. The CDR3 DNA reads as TGTGCCAGCAGCCAAGATCCAGATTTGAACACTGAAGCTTTCTTT.

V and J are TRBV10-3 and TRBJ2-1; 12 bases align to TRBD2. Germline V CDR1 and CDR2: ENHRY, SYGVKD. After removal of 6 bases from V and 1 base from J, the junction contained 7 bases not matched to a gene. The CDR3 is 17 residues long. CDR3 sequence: CAIRTTSGSGSYNEQFF. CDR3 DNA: TGTGCCATCAGGACGACTAGCGGGAGTGGTTCCTACAATGAGCAGTTCTTC.

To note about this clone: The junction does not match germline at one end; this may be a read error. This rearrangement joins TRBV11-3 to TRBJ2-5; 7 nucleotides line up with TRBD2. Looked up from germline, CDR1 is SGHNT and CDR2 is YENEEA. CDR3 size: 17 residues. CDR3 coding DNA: TGTGCCAGCAGCTTAAGGGGAGGGATGCGAGGGCAAGAGGCCCAGTACTTC. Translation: CASSLRGGMRGQEAQYF. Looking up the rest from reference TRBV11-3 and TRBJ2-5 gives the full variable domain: EAGVVQSPRYKIIEKKQPVAFWCNPISGHNTLYWYLQNLGQGPELLIRYENEEAVDDSQLPKDRFSAERLKGVDSTLKIQPAELGDSAVYLCASSLRGGMRGQEAQYFGPGTRLLVL.

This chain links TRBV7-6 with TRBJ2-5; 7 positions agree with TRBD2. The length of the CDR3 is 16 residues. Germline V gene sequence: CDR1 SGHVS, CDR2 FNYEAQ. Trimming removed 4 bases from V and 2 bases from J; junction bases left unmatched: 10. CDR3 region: CASSSPRGSRQETQYF. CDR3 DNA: TGTGCCAGCAGCTCCCCCCGCGGGAGTCGACAAGAGACCCAGTACTTC.

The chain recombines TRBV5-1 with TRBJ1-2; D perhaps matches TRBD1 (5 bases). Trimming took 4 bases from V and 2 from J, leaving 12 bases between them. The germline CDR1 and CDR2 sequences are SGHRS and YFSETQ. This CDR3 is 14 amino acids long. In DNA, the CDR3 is TGCGCCAGCAGCCCCGGGGGGGGAAACTATGGCTACACCTTC. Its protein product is CASSPGGGNYGYTF.

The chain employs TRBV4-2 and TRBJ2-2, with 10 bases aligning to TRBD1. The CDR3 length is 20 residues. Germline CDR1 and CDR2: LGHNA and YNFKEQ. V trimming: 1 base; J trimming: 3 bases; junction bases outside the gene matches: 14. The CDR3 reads CASSQGGFSGTGAYTGELFF. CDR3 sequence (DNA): TGTGCCAGCAGCCAAGGCGGGTTTTCGGGGACAGGGGCATACACCGGGGAGCTGTTTTTT.

The CDR3 region is CASSSGQGYGYTF. The CDR3 nucleotides are TGTGCCAGCAGCTCTGGACAGGGGTATGGCTACACCTTC. The chain employs TRBV7-2 and TRBJ1-2; 9 nucleotides match TRBD1. Germline values: CDR1 SGHTA, CDR2 FQGNSA. Unmatched junction bases numbered 2, after V lost 4 bases and J lost 5 bases. This CDR3 is built from 13 residues.

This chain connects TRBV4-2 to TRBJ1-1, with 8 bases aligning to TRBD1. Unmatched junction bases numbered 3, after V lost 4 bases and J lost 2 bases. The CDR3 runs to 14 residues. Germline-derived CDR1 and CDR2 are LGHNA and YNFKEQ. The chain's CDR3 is CASSLTGANTEAFF. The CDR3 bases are TGTGCCAGCAGCCTGACAGGGGCCAACACTGAAGCTTTCTTT.

As DNA, the CDR3 is TGTGCCAGCAGCTTAAACAGTAATGAAAAACTGTTTTTT. Amino acids: CASSLNSNEKLFF. The rearrangement uses TRBV7-2 and TRBJ1-4; D is unresolved. Germline V CDR1 and CDR2: SGHTA, FQGNSA. Deletions cut 2 bases from V and 4 bases from J, with 5 bases between. This CDR3 has 13 residues.

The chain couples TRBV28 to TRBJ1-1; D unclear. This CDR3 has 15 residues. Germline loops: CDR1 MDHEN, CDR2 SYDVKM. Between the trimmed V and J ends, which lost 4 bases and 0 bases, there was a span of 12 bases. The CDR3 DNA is TGTGCCAGCAGTTACCCACAAGAAATGAACACTGAAGCTTTCTTT. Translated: CASSYPQEMNTEAFF.

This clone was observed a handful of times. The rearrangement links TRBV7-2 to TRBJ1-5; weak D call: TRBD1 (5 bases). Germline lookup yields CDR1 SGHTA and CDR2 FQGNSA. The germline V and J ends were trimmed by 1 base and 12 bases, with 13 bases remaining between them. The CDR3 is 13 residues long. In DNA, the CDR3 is TGTGCCAGCAGCTTAGGGACAATCAGCATCCAGCATTTT. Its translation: CASSLGTISIQHF. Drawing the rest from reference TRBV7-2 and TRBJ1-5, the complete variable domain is GAGVSQSPSNKVTEKGKDVELRCDPISGHTALYWYRQSLGQGLEFLIYFQGNSAPDKSGLPSDRFSAERTGGSVSTLTIQRTQQEDSAVYLCASSLGTISIQHFGDGTRLSIL.

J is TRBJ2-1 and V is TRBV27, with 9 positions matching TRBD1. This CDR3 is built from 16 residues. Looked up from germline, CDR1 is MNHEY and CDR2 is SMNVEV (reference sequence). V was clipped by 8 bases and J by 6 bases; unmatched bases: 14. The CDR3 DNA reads TGTGCCAGCCGGTGGGTGTCCGGGACAGGGTCCAATGAGCAGTTCTTC. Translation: CASRWVSGTGSNEQFF.

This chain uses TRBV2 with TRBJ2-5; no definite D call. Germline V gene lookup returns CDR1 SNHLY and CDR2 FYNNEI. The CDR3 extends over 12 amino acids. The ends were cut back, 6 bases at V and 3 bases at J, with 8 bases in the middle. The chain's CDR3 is CASSWAEETQYF. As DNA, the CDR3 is TGTGCCAGCAGCTGGGCCGAAGAGACCCAGTACTTC.

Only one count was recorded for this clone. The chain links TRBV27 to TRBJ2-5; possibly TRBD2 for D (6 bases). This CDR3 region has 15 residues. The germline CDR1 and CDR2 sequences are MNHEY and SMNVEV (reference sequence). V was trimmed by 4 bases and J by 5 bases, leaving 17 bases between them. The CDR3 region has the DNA TGTGCCAGCAGTTCCCCCCAGTCCGGAGGGGAGACCCAGTACTTC. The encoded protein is CASSSPQSGGETQYF.

The CDR3 DNA is TGTGCCAGCAGCGAAGTTGGGACAGGGGACACCGGGGAGCTGTTTTTT. Its protein product is CASSEVGTGDTGELFF. The chain combines TRBV7-2 with TRBJ2-2; TRBD1 agrees at 10 bases. There are 16 residues in the CDR3. V lost 5 bases to trimming and J lost 3 bases; unmatched junction nucleotides: 6. CDR1 and CDR2 (germline): SGHTA, FQGNSA.

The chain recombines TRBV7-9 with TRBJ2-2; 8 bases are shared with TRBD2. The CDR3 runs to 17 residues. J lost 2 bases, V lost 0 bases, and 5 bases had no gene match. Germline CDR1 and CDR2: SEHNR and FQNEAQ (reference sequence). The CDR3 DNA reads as TGTGCCAGCAGCTTAGCTGTAGCGGGGCTAAACACCGGGGAGCTGTTTTTT. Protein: CASSLAVAGLNTGELFF. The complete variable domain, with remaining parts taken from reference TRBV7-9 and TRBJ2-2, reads DTGVSQNPRHKITKRGQNVTFRCDPISEHNRLYWYRQTLGQGPEFLTYFQNEAQLEKSRLLSDRFSAERPKGSFSTLEIQRTEQGDSAMYLCASSLAVAGLNTGELFFGEGSRLTVL.

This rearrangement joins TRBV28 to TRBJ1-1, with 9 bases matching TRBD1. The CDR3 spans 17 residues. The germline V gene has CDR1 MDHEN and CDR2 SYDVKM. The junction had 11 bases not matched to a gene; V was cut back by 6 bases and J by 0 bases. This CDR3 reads CASSRLGTGSVNTEAFF. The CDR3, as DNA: TGTGCCAGCAGCCGGCTCGGGACAGGGAGTGTGAACACTGAAGCTTTCTTT.

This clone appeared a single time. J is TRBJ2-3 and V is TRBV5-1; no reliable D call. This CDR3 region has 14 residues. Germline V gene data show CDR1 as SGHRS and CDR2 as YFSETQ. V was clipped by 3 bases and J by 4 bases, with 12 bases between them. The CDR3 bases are TGCGCCAGCAGCTCCCATTCAGGCCCAGATACGCAGTATTTT. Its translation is CASSSHSGPDTQYF.

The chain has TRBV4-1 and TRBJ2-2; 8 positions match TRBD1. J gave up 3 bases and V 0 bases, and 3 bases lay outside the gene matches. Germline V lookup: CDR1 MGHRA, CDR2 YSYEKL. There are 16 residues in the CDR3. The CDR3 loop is CASSQDQGADTGELFF. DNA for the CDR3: TGCGCCAGCAGCCAAGATCAGGGGGCGGACACCGGGGAGCTGTTTTTT.

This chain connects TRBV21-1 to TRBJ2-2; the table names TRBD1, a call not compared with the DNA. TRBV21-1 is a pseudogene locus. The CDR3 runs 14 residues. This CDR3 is CASSNYRETGELFF. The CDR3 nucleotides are TGTGCCAGCAGCAACTACAGGGAAACCGGGGAGCTGTTTTTT.

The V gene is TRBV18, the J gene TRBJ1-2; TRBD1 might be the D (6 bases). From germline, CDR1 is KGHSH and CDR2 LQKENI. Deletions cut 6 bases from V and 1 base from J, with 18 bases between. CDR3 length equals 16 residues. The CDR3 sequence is CASSMGAADINYGYTF. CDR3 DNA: TGTGCCAGCTCGATGGGGGCCGCGGACATTAACTATGGCTACACCTTC.

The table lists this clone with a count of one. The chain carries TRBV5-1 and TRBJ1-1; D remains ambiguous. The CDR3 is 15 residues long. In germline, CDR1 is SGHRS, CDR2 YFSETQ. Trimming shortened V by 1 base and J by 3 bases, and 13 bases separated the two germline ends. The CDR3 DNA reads TGCGCCAGCAGCTTGTATGGCGCGAGGGACACTGAAGCTTTCTTT. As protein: CASSLYGARDTEAFF.

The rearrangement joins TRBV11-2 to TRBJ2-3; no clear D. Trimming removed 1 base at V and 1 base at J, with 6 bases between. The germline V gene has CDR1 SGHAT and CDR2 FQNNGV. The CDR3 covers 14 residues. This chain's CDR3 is CASSLGAGTDTQYF. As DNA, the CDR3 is TGTGCCAGCAGCTTAGGGGCTGGCACAGATACGCAGTATTTT.

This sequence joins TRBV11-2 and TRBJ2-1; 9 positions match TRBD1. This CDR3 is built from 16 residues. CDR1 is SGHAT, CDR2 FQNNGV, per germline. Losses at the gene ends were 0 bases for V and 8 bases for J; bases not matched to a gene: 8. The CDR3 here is CASSLELTGGKDEQFF. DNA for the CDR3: TGTGCCAGCAGCTTAGAATTAACAGGGGGCAAGGATGAGCAGTTCTTC.

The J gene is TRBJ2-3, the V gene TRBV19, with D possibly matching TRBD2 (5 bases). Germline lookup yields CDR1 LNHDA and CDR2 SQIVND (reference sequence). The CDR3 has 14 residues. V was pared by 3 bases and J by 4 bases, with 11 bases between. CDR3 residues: CASSMEVWADTQYF. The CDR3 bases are TGTGCCAGTAGTATGGAGGTTTGGGCAGATACGCAGTATTTT. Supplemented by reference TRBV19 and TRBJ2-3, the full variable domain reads DGGITQSPKYLFRKEGQNVTLSCEQNLNHDAMYWYRQDPGQGLRLIYYSQIVNDFQKGDIAEGYSVSREKKESFPLTVTSAQKNPTAFYLCASSMEVWADTQYFGPGTRLTVL.